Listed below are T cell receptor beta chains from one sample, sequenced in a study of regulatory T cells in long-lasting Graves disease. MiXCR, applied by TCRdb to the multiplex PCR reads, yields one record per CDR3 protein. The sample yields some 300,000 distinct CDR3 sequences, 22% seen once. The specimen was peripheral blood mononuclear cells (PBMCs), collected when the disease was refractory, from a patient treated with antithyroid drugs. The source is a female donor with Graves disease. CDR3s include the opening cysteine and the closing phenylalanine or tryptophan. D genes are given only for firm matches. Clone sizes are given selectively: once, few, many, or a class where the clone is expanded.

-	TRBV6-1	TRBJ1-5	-	TGTGCCAGCAGCACACAGGGTATCCAGCCCCAGCATTTT	CASSTQGIQPQHF
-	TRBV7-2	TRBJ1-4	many	TGTGCCAGCAGCCAAAACGCTTGGGGGGGAAAACTGTTTTTT	CASSQNAWGGKLFF
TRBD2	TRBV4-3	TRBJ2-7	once	TGCGCCAGCAGCCAATCCAGCGGGAGGCCCTCCTACGAGCAGTACTTC	CASSQSSGRPSYEQYF
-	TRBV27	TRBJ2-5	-	TGTGCCAGCAGTGGGTCAGACCGGCGCCAAGAGACCCAGTACTTC	CASSGSDRRQETQYF
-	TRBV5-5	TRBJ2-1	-	TGTGCCAGCAGCCCCCTTCTCCGCAATGAGCAGTTCTTC	CASSPLLRNEQFF
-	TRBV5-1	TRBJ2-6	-	TGCGCCAGCAGCTTTGACAGGAACTCTGGGGCCAACGTCCTGACTTTC	CASSFDRNSGANVLTF
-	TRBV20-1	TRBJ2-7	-	TGCAGTGCCACCCCCATCCCCCGGCCGACAAACTACGAGCAGTACTTC	CSATPIPRPTNYEQYF
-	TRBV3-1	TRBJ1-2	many	TGTGCCAGCAGCGGGGTTAAGGCCGCCTATGGCTACACCTTC	CASSGVKAAYGYTF
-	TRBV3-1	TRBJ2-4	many	TGTGCCAGCAGCCATGGGGACTTAGCCAAAAACATTCAGTACTTC	CASSHGDLAKNIQYF
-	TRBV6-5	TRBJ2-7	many	TGTGCCAGCAGTTACTCGACCGACGGATCCAACGAGCAGTACTTC	CASSYSTDGSNEQYF
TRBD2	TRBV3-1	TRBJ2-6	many	TGTGCCAGCAGCCAAACGACGGGAGGGGTGTCCTTCTCTGGGGCCAACGTCCTGACTTTC	CASSQTTGGVSFSGANVLTF
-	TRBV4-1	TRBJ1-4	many	TGCGCCAGCAGCCAAGATCAGGACAGCCTTAATGAAAAACTGTTTTTT	CASSQDQDSLNEKLFF
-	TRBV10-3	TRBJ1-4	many	TGTGCCATCATTTGTGGACCTTATTATGGTGAAAAACTGTTTTTT	CAIICGPYYGEKLFF
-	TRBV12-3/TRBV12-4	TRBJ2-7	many	TGTGCCAGCAGTTTAGCATATGGTAGTGGGTACGAGCAGTACTTC	CASSLAYGSGYEQYF
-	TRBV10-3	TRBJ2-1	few	TGTGCCATCAGTGGCCTAGGTAATGAGCAGTTCTTC	CAISGLGNEQFF
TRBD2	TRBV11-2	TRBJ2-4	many	TGTGCCAGCAGCCCCGGACTAGCGGGGCGCAAAAACATTCAGTACTTC	CASSPGLAGRKNIQYF
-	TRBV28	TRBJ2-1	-	TGTGCCAGCAGTTTAATGCCAGGGGCCTACAATGAGCAGTTCTTC	CASSLMPGAYNEQFF
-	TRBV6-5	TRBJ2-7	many	TGTGCCAGCAGTTACTCGGTAGCCTCTACCTACGAGCAGTACTTC	CASSYSVASTYEQYF
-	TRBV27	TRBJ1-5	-	TGTGCCAGCAGTTTTGTGGGGGGCTTGGGCAATCAGCCCCAGCATTTT	CASSFVGGLGNQPQHF
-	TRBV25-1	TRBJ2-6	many	TGTGCCAGCATGGCTTCTGGGGCCAACGTCCTGACTTTC	CASMASGANVLTF
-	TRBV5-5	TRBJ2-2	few	TGTGCCAGCAGCTTTAGTCCCGCCGGGGAGCTGTTTTTT	CASSFSPAGELFF
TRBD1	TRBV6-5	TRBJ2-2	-	TGTGCCAGCAGTTACTCTAGGGGACAGGTCAACGGGGAGCTGTTTTTT	CASSYSRGQVNGELFF
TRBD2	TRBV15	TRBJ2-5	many	TGTGCCACCAGCAGAGCACTACTAGCGGACCAAGAGACCCAGTACTTC	CATSRALLADQETQYF
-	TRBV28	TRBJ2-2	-	TGTGCCAGCAGTCCTGAGGCAGGGGGGGACACCGGGGAGCTGTTTTTT	CASSPEAGGDTGELFF
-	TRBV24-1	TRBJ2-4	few	TGTGCCACCAGTGGTGGGTTCAAAAACATTCAGTACTTC	CATSGGFKNIQYF
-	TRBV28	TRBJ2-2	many	TGTGCCAGCGGGAGTGGTACCGGGGAGCTGTTTTTT	CASGSGTGELFF
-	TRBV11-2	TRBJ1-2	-	TGTGCCAGCAGCTTAGGCAGGGGAATTAACTATGGCTACACCTTC	CASSLGRGINYGYTF
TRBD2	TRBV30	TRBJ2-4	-	TGTGCCTGGAGTCAGCGGGGACGCCCGAAAAACATTCAGTACTTC	CAWSQRGRPKNIQYF
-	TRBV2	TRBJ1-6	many	TGTGCCAGCCTACAGGGAGCCGGTAGGGGGAATGGTTCACCCCTCCACTTT	CASLQGAGRGNGSPLHF
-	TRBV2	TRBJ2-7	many	TGTGCCAGCAGTCACTCCCGGAGAAACCGTTTCTACGAGCAGTACTTC	CASSHSRRNRFYEQYF
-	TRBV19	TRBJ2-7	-	TGTGCCAGTAGTACACAGGGAAACTTCTACGAGCAGTACTTC	CASSTQGNFYEQYF
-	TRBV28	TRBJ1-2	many	TGTGCCAGCAGTCTCGACCGTGGGTACTATGGCTACACCTTC	CASSLDRGYYGYTF
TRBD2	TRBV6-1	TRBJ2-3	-	TGTGCCAGCAACGACCCCAGCGGGAGGTTTTCGAAGGTGACAGGTACGCAGTATTTT	CASNDPSGRFSKVTGTQYF
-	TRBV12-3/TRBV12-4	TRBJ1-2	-	TGTGCCAGCAGCGTCGACAGGTCACTCGGCTATGGCTACACCTTC	CASSVDRSLGYGYTF
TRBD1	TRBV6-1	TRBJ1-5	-	TGTGCCAGCAGTGGGGACCGGGACAGGGGCCCTTATAGCAATCAGCCCCAGCATTTT	CASSGDRDRGPYSNQPQHF
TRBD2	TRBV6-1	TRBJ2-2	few	TGTGCCAGCAGAAAAAGGGGGGCGGGAGGCGCGGGGGAGCTGTTTTTT	CASRKRGAGGAGELFF
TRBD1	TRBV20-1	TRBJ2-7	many	TGCAGTGCTAGACCTTATCAGGACAGGGGGCGTAACGAGCAGTACTTC	CSARPYQDRGRNEQYF
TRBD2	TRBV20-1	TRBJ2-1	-	TGCAGTGCTCCGGTGGACGGGACTAGCGGATACAATGAGCAGTTCTTC	CSAPVDGTSGYNEQFF
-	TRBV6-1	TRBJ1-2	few	TGTGCCAGCAAGGTCACGGGAGTGACCTATGGCTACACCTTC	CASKVTGVTYGYTF
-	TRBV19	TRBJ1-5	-	TGTGCCAGTAGAGTGGAGGGAAGGTATAGCAATCAGCCCCAGCATTTT	CASRVEGRYSNQPQHF
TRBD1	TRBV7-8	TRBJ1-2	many	TGTGCCAGCAGCTTATCCGCAGGGGGCGGTCATGGCTACACCTTC	CASSLSAGGGHGYTF
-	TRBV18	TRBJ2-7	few	TGTGCCAGCTCACCCGCAGCTACGAGCTCCTACGAGCAGTACTTC	CASSPAATSSYEQYF
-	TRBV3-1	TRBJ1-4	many	TGTGCCAGCAGCCATAAGGGGCAGGGAATAGGGAAACTGTTTTTT	CASSHKGQGIGKLFF
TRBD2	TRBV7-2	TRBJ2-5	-	TGTGCCAGCAGCTTAGTGGCGGGGGGTTCCCAAGAGACCCAGTACTTC	CASSLVAGGSQETQYF
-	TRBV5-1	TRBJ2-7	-	TGCGCCAGCAGCTACTCGGTCGGGGCCTCCGAGCAGTACTTC	CASSYSVGASEQYF
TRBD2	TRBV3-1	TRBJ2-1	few	TGTGCCAGCAGCCAGGGCCTAGCGGGAGTCAATGAGCAGTTCTTC	CASSQGLAGVNEQFF
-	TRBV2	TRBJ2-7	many	TGTGCCAGCAGTGAGGGGCAGGGAACAACCTACGAGCAGTACTTC	CASSEGQGTTYEQYF
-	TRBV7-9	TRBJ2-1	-	TGTGCCAGCAGCTTTCCAAATAACAATGAGCAGTTCTTC	CASSFPNNNEQFF
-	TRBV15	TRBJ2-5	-	TGTGCCACCAGCAGATCGACGGGACGGCAAGAGACCCAGTACTTC	CATSRSTGRQETQYF
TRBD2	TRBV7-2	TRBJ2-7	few	TGTGCCAGCAGCGAAGGACTAGCGGGAGGGCCCCCTCTTTACGAGCAGTACTTC	CASSEGLAGGPPLYEQYF
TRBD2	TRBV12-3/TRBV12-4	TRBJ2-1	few	TGTGCCAGCTCGCGACTAGCGGTAACCTACAATGAGCAGTTCTTC	CASSRLAVTYNEQFF
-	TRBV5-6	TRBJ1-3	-	TGTGCCAGTTGGACAGCCCATCTCTCTGGAAACACCATATATTTT	CASWTAHLSGNTIYF
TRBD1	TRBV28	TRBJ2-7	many	TGTGCCAGCAGTTCTCCAGACAGGGGGATCGAGCAGTACTTC	CASSSPDRGIEQYF
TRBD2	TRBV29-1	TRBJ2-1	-	TGCAGCGTTGTGCTAGCGGAAGGATACAATGAGCAGTTCTTC	CSVVLAEGYNEQFF
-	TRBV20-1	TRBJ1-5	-	TGCACTCCCGGGGCCCGGGGCAATCAGCCCCAGCATTTT	CTPGARGNQPQHF
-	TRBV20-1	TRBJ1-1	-	TGCAGTGCTAGAGATTTGGCCAAACTGAACACTGAAGCTTTCTTT	CSARDLAKLNTEAFF
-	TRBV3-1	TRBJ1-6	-	TGTGCCACTTCAAGCCTTGGGGCTTCTGTCGACTCACCCCTCCACTTT	CATSSLGASVDSPLHF
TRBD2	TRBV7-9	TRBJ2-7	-	TGTGCCAGCAGCCCGGGAACTAGCGGGAATAACGAGCAGTACTTC	CASSPGTSGNNEQYF
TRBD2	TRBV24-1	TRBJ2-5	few	TGTGCCACCAGTGATCACACTAGCGCCCAAGAGACCCAGTACTTC	CATSDHTSAQETQYF
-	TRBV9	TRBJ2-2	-	TGTGCCAGCAGCGTAGATGTACTAGCAAACACCGGGGAGCTGTTTTTT	CASSVDVLANTGELFF